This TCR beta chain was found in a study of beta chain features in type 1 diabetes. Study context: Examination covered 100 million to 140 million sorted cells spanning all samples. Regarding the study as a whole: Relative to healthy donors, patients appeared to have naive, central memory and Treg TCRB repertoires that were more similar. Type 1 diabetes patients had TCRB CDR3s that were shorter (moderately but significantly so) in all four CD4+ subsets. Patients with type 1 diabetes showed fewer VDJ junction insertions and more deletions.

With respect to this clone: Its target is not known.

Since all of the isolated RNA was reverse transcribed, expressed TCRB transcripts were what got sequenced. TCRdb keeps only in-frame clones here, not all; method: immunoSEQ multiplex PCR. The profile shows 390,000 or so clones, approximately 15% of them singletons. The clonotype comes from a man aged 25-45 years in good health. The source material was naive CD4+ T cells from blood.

The chain's CDR3 is CASSFQEGKNIQYF. Here the CDR3 DNA reads TGCGCCAGCAGCTTCCAGGAAGGCAAAAACATTCAGTACTTC. J is TRBJ2-4 and V is TRBV5-1; no clear D gene. Trimming pared 2 bases from V and 3 bases from J, leaving 9 bases between. The CDR3 extends over 14 amino acids. CDR1 is SGHRS and CDR2 is YFSETQ in the germline V gene.